What follows are 3 T cell receptor beta chains derived from one specimen sequenced in a study of blood T cell repertoires in COVID-19. Assay: immunoSEQ multiplex PCR; the TCRdb copy retains only in-frame clones and omits some. This table holds more than 350,000 clones, about 88% found once. The specimen sequenced was PBMCs or T cells enriched from blood (not recorded which). The receptor set was obtained from a woman aged 18-30 years who had been exposed to COVID-19.

In its sample, this clone was seen once. This sequence joins TRBV5-1 and TRBJ2-2; 13 nucleotides align to TRBD2. V shed 4 bases, J shed 4 bases, and the junction held 4 bases outside the gene matches. CDR1 is SGHRS, CDR2 YFSETQ, per germline. This CDR3 has 16 residues. CDR3 nucleotide sequence: TGCGCCAGCAGCCGGACTAGCGGGGGATTCACCGGGGAGCTGTTTTTT. Encoded protein: CASSRTSGGFTGELFF.

This clone was observed a single time. This chain links TRBV6-5 with TRBJ1-6, with TRBD1 matching 9 bases. The CDR3 length is 15 residues. Germline trimming cut 5 bases from V and 7 bases from J; bases unmatched to any gene: 6. CDR1 is MNHEY, CDR2 SVGAGI, per germline. The CDR3 nucleotides read TGTGCCAGCAGTCACCGGGACAGGGTCAATTCACCCCTCCACTTT. Translation: CASSHRDRVNSPLHF.

This clone came up once. The chain couples TRBV7-9 to TRBJ1-4, with 10 bases identical to TRBD1. Germline CDR1 SEHNR, CDR2 FQNEAQ (reference sequence). The ends lost 7 bases at V and 7 bases at J; junction bases unmatched: 9. The CDR3 covers 15 residues. The chain's CDR3 is CASTNPRTGGEKLFF. In DNA, the CDR3 is TGTGCCAGCACCAATCCCCGGACAGGGGGTGAAAAACTGTTTTTT.